The following is a TCR beta chain sequence with its context. What it binds is not known. Then a second PCR, running roughly 7 to 11 cycles, was carried out with a sample-barcoded 5' primer and a J-beta primer mix. TCRdb redid the calling of the 5' RACE reads with MiXCR, one entry per CDR3 protein. This table has 1.6 million or so distinct CDR3 sequences, 30% to 40% appearing once. This specimen comes from a study of blood T cells in healthy people across ages. The study's findings and limits: Unsorted PBMC material precluded a definitive naive versus antigen-experienced comparison.

Trimming cost V 2 bases and J 5 bases; bases outside gene matches: 10. CDR1 and CDR2 from the germline V gene are DFQATT and SNEGSKA (reference sequence). The CDR3 is made up of 16 amino acids. The clonotype originates from a woman aged 25 to 39 in good health. V gene TRBV20-1 combines with J gene TRBJ1-1; TRBD1 agrees at 11 bases. The sequenced sample was blood. The CDR3: CSARSRTGGGFTEAFF. The CDR3 DNA reads TGCAGTGCTAGATCCAGGACAGGGGGCGGGTTTACTGAAGCTTTCTTT.